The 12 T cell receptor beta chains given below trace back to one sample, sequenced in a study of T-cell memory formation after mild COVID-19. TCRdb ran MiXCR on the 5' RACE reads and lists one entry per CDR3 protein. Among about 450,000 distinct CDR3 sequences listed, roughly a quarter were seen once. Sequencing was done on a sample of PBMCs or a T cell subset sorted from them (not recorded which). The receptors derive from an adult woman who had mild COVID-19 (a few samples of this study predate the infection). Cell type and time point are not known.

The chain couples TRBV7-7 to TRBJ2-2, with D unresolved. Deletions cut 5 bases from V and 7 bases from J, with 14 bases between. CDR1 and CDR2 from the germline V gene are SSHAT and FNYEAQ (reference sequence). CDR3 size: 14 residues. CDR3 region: CASSPRRDFGELFF. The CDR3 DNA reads TGTGCCAGCAGCCCCCGCCGAGATTTCGGGGAGCTGTTTTTT.

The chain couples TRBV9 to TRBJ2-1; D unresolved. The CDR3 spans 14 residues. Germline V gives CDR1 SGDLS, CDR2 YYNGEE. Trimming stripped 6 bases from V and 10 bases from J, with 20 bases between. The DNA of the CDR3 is TGTGCCAGCACCCCGATGAGCACCTCTGTAGAGCAGTTCTTC. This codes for CASTPMSTSVEQFF.

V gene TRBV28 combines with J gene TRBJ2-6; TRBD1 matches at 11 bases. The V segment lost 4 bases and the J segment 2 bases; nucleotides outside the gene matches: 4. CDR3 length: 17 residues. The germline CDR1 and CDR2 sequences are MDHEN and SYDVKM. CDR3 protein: CASSSWTGGAGANVLTF. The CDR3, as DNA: TGTGCCAGCAGTTCCTGGACAGGGGGCGCTGGGGCCAACGTCCTGACTTTC.

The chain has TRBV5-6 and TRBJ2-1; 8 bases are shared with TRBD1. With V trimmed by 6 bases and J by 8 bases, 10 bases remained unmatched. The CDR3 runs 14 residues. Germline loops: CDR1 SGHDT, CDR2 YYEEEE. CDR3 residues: CASIGDRPLDEQFF. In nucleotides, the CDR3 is TGTGCCAGCATCGGGGACAGGCCCTTGGATGAGCAGTTCTTC.

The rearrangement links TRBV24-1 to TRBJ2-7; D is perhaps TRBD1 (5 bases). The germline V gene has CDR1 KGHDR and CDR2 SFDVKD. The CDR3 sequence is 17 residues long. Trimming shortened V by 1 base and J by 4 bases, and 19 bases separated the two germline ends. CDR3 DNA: TGTGCCACCAGTGATTTCCATTTAAAAGAGACAGAATACGAGCAGTACTTC. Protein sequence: CATSDFHLKETEYEQYF.

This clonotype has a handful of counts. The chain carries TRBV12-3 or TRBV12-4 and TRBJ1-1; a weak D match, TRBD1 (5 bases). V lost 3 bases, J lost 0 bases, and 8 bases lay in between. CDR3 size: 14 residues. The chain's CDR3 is CASSLGVVNTEAFF. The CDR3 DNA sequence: TGTGCCAGCAGTTTGGGGGTAGTGAACACTGAAGCTTTCTTT.

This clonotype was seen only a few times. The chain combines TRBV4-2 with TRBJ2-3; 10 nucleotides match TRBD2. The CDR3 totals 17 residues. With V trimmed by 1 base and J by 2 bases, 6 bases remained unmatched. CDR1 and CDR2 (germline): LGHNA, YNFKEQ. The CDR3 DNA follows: TGTGCCAGCAGCCAAGGGGCCCTAGCGGGGGTCACAGATACGCAGTATTTT. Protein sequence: CASSQGALAGVTDTQYF.

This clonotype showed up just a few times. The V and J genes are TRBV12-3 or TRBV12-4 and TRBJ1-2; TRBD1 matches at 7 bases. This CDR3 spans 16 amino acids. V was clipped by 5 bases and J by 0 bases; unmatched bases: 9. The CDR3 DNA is TGTGCCAGCAGTCTCGACAGGGCTGGGACTAACTATGGCTACACCTTC. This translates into CASSLDRAGTNYGYTF.

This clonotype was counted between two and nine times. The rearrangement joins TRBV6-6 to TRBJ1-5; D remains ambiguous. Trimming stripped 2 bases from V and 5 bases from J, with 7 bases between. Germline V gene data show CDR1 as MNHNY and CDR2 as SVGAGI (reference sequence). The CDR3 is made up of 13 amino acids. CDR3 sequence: CASSYVMDQPQHF. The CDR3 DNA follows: TGTGCCAGCAGTTACGTGATGGATCAGCCCCAGCATTTT.

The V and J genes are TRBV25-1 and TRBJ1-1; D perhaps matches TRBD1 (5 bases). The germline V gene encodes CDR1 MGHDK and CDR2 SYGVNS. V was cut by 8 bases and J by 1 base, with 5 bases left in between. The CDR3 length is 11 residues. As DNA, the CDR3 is TGTGCCAGCCAGGGGAACACTGAAGCTTTCTTT. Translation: CASQGNTEAFF.

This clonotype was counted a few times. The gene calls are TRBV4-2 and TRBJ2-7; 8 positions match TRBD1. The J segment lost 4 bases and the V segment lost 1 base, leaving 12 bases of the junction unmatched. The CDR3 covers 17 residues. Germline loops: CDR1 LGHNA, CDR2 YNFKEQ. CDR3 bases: TGTGCCAGCAGCCAAGTAAATTCAGGGGGCTCGGGGTACGAGCAGTACTTC. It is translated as CASSQVNSGGSGYEQYF.

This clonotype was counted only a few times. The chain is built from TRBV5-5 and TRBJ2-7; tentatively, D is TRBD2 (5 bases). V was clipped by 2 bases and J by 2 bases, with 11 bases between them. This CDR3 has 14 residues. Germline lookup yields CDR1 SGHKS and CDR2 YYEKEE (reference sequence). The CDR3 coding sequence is TGTGCCAGCAGCTTTGAGGGAGTGGCCTACGAGCAGTACTTC. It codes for CASSFEGVAYEQYF.